This T cell receptor (beta chain) is drawn from a study of blood T cell repertoires in COVID-19. Whole-study context: Acute and convalescent COVID-19 specimens originated in the United States, Italy and Spain. Nucleic acid was either cDNA or gDNA, and it came from T cells, B-cell-depleted T cells, or PBMCs.

J gave up 2 bases and V 4 bases, and 7 bases lay outside the gene matches. In germline, CDR1 is KGHDR, CDR2 SFDVKD. This CDR3 is built from 16 residues. The data were produced by immunoSEQ multiplex PCR, yet TCRdb's version contains in-frame clones alone and is incomplete. The table records some 160,000 clones, roughly 90% of them present only once. This sequence was found in a man aged 55-75 years with acute or convalescent COVID-19. The chain employs TRBV24-1 and TRBJ2-3; 8 bases align to TRBD2. The material sequenced was peripheral blood. The CDR3 region has the DNA TGTGCCACCAGTGACGGGGGGGCTTTTTACACAGATACGCAGTATTTT. Residues: CATSDGGAFYTDTQYF.